This TCR beta chain was captured by sequencing in a study of somatic mutations in cytotoxic T cells in rheumatoid arthritis. Germline V gene lookup returns CDR1 SNHLY and CDR2 FYNNEI. Losses at the gene ends were 7 bases for V and 3 bases for J; bases not matched to a gene: 14. The CDR3 is 16 amino acids. Sequenced by immunoSEQ multiplex PCR; TCRdb stores in-frame clones only, minus some. The repertoire has about 20,000 clones, over 75% of them found once; the top ten carry around 8.9%. Positive selection with magnetic beads achieved the isolation of CD4+ and CD8+ cells, followed by a flow cytometry check of purity.

The chain carries TRBV2 and TRBJ2-5; 7 bases match TRBD1. The TCR sequence derives from an adult with rheumatoid arthritis. Sequencing was done on a sample of CD8+ T cells sorted from blood. The CDR3 region has the DNA TGTGCCAGCACCTCCTTTCCGGGACAGCTTAAAGAGACCCAGTACTTC. It yields the protein CASTSFPGQLKETQYF.